Following are 23 T cell receptor beta chains from one sample sequenced in a study of blood T cell repertoires in COVID-19. Only in-frame clones appear in the TCRdb table, and some are missing; sequencing was by immunoSEQ multiplex PCR. In the table there are about 97,000 clones, around 84% of which are singletons. Sequencing input: peripheral blood. The receptors were gathered from a human donor in a cohort sampled during active COVID-19.

The gene calls are TRBV6-2 or TRBV6-3 and TRBJ2-2, with D tentatively TRBD1 (5 bases). From germline, CDR1 is MNHEY and CDR2 SVGEGT. The CDR3 runs 19 residues. V was pared by 2 bases and J by 4 bases, with 23 bases between. The CDR3: CASSYLQPTGPGSTGELFF. In nucleotides, the CDR3 is TGTGCCAGCAGTTACCTCCAACCCACGGGTCCAGGGTCCACCGGGGAGCTGTTTTTT.

This clone occurred a few times. CDR3 nucleotide sequence: TGCGCCAGCAGTCTGGCGGGCACTTCCTACGAGCAGTACTTC. It codes for CASSLAGTSYEQYF. This chain uses TRBV5-1 with TRBJ2-7; a possible D gene is TRBD2 (5 bases). The CDR3 sequence is 14 residues long. CDR1 and CDR2 from the germline V gene are SGHRS and YFSETQ. Between the trimmed V and J ends, which lost 5 bases and 1 base, there was a span of 13 bases.

This chain uses TRBV3-1 (or the pseudogene TRBV3-2) with TRBJ2-2; 8 bases agree with TRBD2. The CDR3 is made up of 17 amino acids. Per the germline V gene, CDR1 is LGHDT and CDR2 is YNNKEL (reference sequence). The trim removed 0 bases at V and 5 bases at J, leaving 8 bases unmatched. Here the CDR3 reads CASSQEVRGGTTGELFF. Here the CDR3 DNA reads TGTGCCAGCAGCCAAGAAGTGCGCGGGGGGACGACCGGGGAGCTGTTTTTT.

The rearrangement uses TRBV2 and TRBJ2-5; 8 nucleotides align to TRBD2. The CDR3 has 13 amino acids. With 6 bases clipped from V and 5 bases from J, the junction kept 5 bases outside the gene matches. Per the germline V gene, CDR1 is SNHLY and CDR2 is FYNNEI. The CDR3 protein is CASSPGGVETQYF. The CDR3 nucleotides are TGTGCCAGCAGCCCGGGGGGGGTCGAGACCCAGTACTTC.

This sequence joins TRBV6-1 and TRBJ2-3; no firm D call. Looked up from germline, CDR1 is MNHNS and CDR2 is SASEGT. CDR3 length equals 14 residues. Trimming removed 2 bases from V and 8 bases from J, with 14 bases in between. The CDR3: CASSEMRGGGTQYF. The CDR3 DNA reads as TGTGCCAGCAGTGAAATGCGTGGCGGCGGTACGCAGTATTTT.

This rearrangement joins TRBV18 to TRBJ2-6, with D perhaps TRBD1 (5 bases). V was pared by 1 base and J by 0 bases, with 7 bases between. This CDR3 is built from 16 residues. Germline lookup yields CDR1 KGHSH and CDR2 LQKENI. This CDR3 reads CASSPRQGSGANVLTF. CDR3 sequence (DNA): TGTGCCAGCTCACCACGGCAGGGCTCTGGGGCCAACGTCCTGACTTTC.

The rearrangement joins TRBV6-4 to TRBJ2-7; 8 bases agree with TRBD1. J was trimmed by 6 bases and V by 2 bases; bases with no gene match: 9. Per germline, CDR1 MRHNA and CDR2 SNTAGT. This CDR3 comprises 15 residues. Here the CDR3 DNA reads TGTGCCAGCAGTGACCGGGCCAGGGGGCGAGGCGAGCAGTACTTC. Translation: CASSDRARGRGEQYF.

The chain has TRBV7-2 and TRBJ1-1; D gene uncertain. Germline CDR1 and CDR2: SGHTA and FQGNSA. The CDR3 covers 15 residues. Trimming removed 0 bases at V and 1 base at J, with 9 bases between. CDR3 nucleotide sequence: TGTGCCAGCAGCTTAGCGCGGTTAAGGAACACTGAAGCTTTCTTT. It yields the protein CASSLARLRNTEAFF.

The genes are TRBV2 and TRBJ2-2, with TRBD1 identical over 9 bases. CDR3 length equals 15 residues. Germline V gives CDR1 SNHLY, CDR2 FYNNEI. J lost 9 bases, V lost 5 bases, and 10 bases had no gene match. The CDR3 sequence: CASSSTGGATRELFF. The CDR3 DNA is TGTGCCAGCAGTTCTACAGGGGGCGCGACTAGGGAGCTGTTTTTT. The full variable domain, completed using reference TRBV2 and TRBJ2-2, is EPEVTQTPSHQVTQMGQEVILRCVPISNHLYFYWYRQILGQKVEFLVSFYNNEISEKSEIFDDQFSVERPDGSNFTLKIRSTKLEDSAMYFCASSSTGGATRELFFGEGSRLTVL.

The CDR3 region is CSASSGASNTEAFF. The DNA for the CDR3 is TGCAGTGCTAGTAGTGGGGCTTCGAACACTGAAGCTTTCTTT. The chain combines TRBV20-1 with TRBJ1-1; TRBD1 might be the D (5 bases). The CDR3 loop spans 14 amino acids. With 3 bases removed from V and 1 base from J, the gap between germline ends came to 12 bases. In germline, CDR1 is DFQATT, CDR2 SNEGSKA (reference sequence).

A few counts support this clone. This chain uses TRBV6-6 with TRBJ1-1; TRBD1 is a possible D gene (5 bases). In germline, CDR1 is MNHNY, CDR2 SVGAGI (reference sequence). The CDR3 covers 13 residues. V was cut by 5 bases and J by 1 base, with 8 bases left in between. The CDR3 coding sequence is TGTGCCAGCAGTCCTACAGGGAACACTGAAGCTTTCTTT. Its protein product is CASSPTGNTEAFF.

This chain's CDR3 is CASSFVAGGMTSYNEQFF. In DNA form, the CDR3 reads TGTGCCAGCAGCTTCGTAGCGGGGGGAATGACTTCCTACAATGAGCAGTTCTTC. The rearrangement uses TRBV7-6 and TRBJ2-1; 10 bases match TRBD2. Germline CDR1 reads SGHVS; CDR2 reads FNYEAQ. J was trimmed by 1 base and V by 3 bases; bases with no gene match: 9. This CDR3 is 18 amino acids long.

This clone was observed a few times. This chain uses TRBV20-1 with TRBJ1-5, with a tentative D call TRBD1 (5 bases). Trimming removed 4 bases from V and 6 bases from J, with 7 bases in between. This CDR3 is built from 11 residues. Germline CDR1 and CDR2: DFQATT and SNEGSKA (reference sequence). CDR3 coding DNA: TGCAGTGCTAATCAGGGTCAGCCCCAGCATTTT. This gives the protein CSANQGQPQHF.

The gene calls are TRBV6-6 and TRBJ2-1, with D possibly being TRBD2 (5 bases). Germline CDR1 MNHNY, CDR2 SVGAGI (reference sequence). V gave up 2 bases and J gave up 6 bases, with 17 bases separating them. The CDR3 has 16 amino acids. The CDR3 DNA reads TGTGCCAGCAGTTACCCCCGCCGGGGTCTACTCAATGAGCAGTTCTTC. It specifies CASSYPRRGLLNEQFF.

V usage is TRBV4-3 and J usage is TRBJ1-4; no definite D call. Trimming cost V 0 bases and J 9 bases, with 11 bases left between them. The CDR3 has 14 amino acids. CDR1 is LGHNA, CDR2 YSLEER, per germline. The CDR3 is CASSQDSASKKLFF. CDR3 in DNA: TGCGCCAGCAGCCAAGATTCGGCTAGTAAAAAACTGTTTTTT.

This clone was counted a single time. One end of the junction varies from germline; a read error may be responsible. The rearrangement links TRBV9 to TRBJ1-6, with D hard to call. The CDR3 extends over 14 amino acids. The germline V gene has CDR1 SGDLS and CDR2 YYNGEE. Written as DNA, the CDR3 is TGTGCCACCGCGGGTAGTCCCTATAATTCACCCCCCCACTTT. Encoded protein: CATAGSPYNSPPHF.

The chain links TRBV6-1 to TRBJ1-2, with a possible D match to TRBD1 (5 bases). This CDR3 has 16 amino acids. Germline values: CDR1 MNHNS, CDR2 SASEGT. V was pared by 1 base and J by 5 bases, with 17 bases between. CDR3 in amino acids: CASSEVRRVGVYGYTF. For the CDR3, the DNA is TGTGCCAGCAGTGAAGTTAGAAGGGTAGGGGTTTATGGCTACACCTTC.

This chain uses TRBV7-9 with TRBJ2-5; 9 nucleotides align to TRBD1. The CDR3 is made up of 16 amino acids. Trimming removed 3 bases from V and 4 bases from J; junction bases left unmatched: 9. CDR1 and CDR2 (germline): SEHNR, FQNEAQ (reference sequence). As DNA, the CDR3 is TGTGCCAGCAGCTTCCCCCGGAACAGGGGGCGAGAGACCCAGTACTTC. Its protein product is CASSFPRNRGRETQYF.

This clone has just a few counts. The rearrangement uses TRBV4-1 and TRBJ2-2; D gene unclear. The CDR3 is made up of 14 amino acids. Germline loops: CDR1 MGHRA, CDR2 YSYEKL. Trimming left V 1 base short and J 4 bases short, with 7 bases between. The CDR3 spells CASSQARVTGELFF. Here the CDR3 DNA reads TGCGCCAGCAGCCAAGCGCGCGTCACCGGGGAGCTGTTTTTT.

This clone was observed a handful of times. CDR3 in amino acids: CASSLDDRAGTDTQYF. In DNA, the CDR3 is TGCGCCAGCAGCTTGGACGACAGGGCTGGCACAGATACGCAGTATTTT. V is TRBV5-1 and J is TRBJ2-3; 7 nucleotides agree with TRBD1. Trimming cost V 0 bases and J 1 base; bases outside gene matches: 5. CDR1 is SGHRS, CDR2 YFSETQ, per germline. The length of the CDR3 is 16 residues.

This sequence joins TRBV10-3 and TRBJ2-3; the D gene is possibly TRBD2 (6 bases). Germline CDR1 reads ENHRY; CDR2 reads SYGVKD. With 7 bases removed from V and 6 bases from J, the gap between germline ends came to 20 bases. The CDR3 is 15 amino acids. CDR3 protein: CAINPGTYPVDTQYF. CDR3 nucleotides: TGTGCCATCAACCCCGGGACTTACCCTGTGGATACGCAGTATTTT.

V is TRBV18 and J is TRBJ2-2; D possibly corresponds to TRBD1 (6 bases). This CDR3 contains 16 residues. Trimming cost V 3 bases and J 2 bases, with 13 bases left between them. CDR1 is KGHSH and CDR2 is LQKENI in the germline V gene. CDR3 sequence: CASSPYWGRNTGELFF. DNA of the CDR3: TGTGCCAGCTCACCCTACTGGGGGCGCAACACCGGGGAGCTGTTTTTT.

The rearrangement joins TRBV10-3 to TRBJ1-1, with D perhaps matching TRBD1 (6 bases). Germline V CDR1 and CDR2: ENHRY, SYGVKD. Between the trimmed V and J ends, which lost 6 bases and 4 bases, there was a span of 18 bases. The CDR3 is 15 amino acids. CDR3 protein: CAIRDQGRGSTEAFF. The DNA for the CDR3 is TGTGCCATCAGGGACCAAGGCAGGGGAAGCACTGAAGCTTTCTTT.